The 32 T cell receptor beta chains reported below all come from one sample, sequenced in a study of monozygotic twins with inflammatory bowel disease. TCRdb re-analyzed the 5' RACE reads; it lists each CDR3 protein once, without DNA. Recorded here are about 160,000 distinct CDR3 sequences; the top ten clones represent roughly 3%. Sequencing was done on a sample of blood. The receptors were sampled from a human donor with ulcerative colitis or Crohn's disease, or a healthy co-twin of an affected twin (not recorded which).

The chain has TRBV10-3 and TRBJ2-7; the TCRdb call, TRBD1, lacks DNA for checking. The CDR3 is 13 residues long. CDR1 and CDR2 from the germline V gene are ENHRY and SYGVKD. The CDR3 spells CATTGGGPYEQYF.

The chain carries TRBV10-1 and TRBJ2-1. The CDR3 is 17 amino acids. CDR1 WNHNN and CDR2 SYGVQD come from the germline V gene (reference sequence). The CDR3 sequence is CASSDSAFGGSYNEQFF.

V gene TRBV29-1 combines with J gene TRBJ2-1; TCRdb selects TRBD2, and the lack of DNA leaves this call unchecked. The germline V gene has CDR1 SQVTM and CDR2 ANQGSEA. The CDR3 runs 11 residues. The CDR3 loop reads CRAGGPNEQFF.

The J gene is TRBJ1-1, the V gene TRBV12-3 or TRBV12-4; the TCRdb call, TRBD1, lacks DNA for checking. The CDR3 is made up of 14 amino acids. The CDR3 loop reads CASRRQGQGTEAFF.

The chain uses TRBV10-3 and TRBJ2-7; TCRdb proposes TRBD2, but this gene call is untestable without DNA. CDR1 is ENHRY and CDR2 is SYGVKD in the germline V gene. This CDR3 has 15 amino acids. The CDR3 sequence: CAISPTSGSPYEQYF.

The chain couples TRBV5-1 to TRBJ2-1. CDR1 is SGHRS and CDR2 is YFSETQ in the germline V gene. The CDR3 is 13 residues long. The CDR3 is CASSVSEVHEQFF. The full variable domain, rest sourced from reference TRBV5-1 and TRBJ2-1, is KAGVTQTPRYLIKTRGQQVTLSCSPISGHRSVSWYQQTPGQGLQFLFEYFSETQRNKGNFPGRFSGRQFSNSRSEMNVSTLELGDSALYLCASSVSEVHEQFFGPGTRLTVL.

This chain links TRBV5-5 with TRBJ2-2. This CDR3 is 14 amino acids long. Germline CDR1 SGHKS, CDR2 YYEKEE (reference sequence). CDR3 region: CASSRVVVTGELFF.

V usage is TRBV6-5 and J usage is TRBJ2-7; TCRdb picks TRBD2, but there is no DNA to check that call. Germline-derived CDR1 and CDR2 are MNHEY and SVGAGI. This CDR3 region has 16 residues. The CDR3 sequence: CASSFLSGRISYEQYF.

V gene TRBV7-3 combines with J gene TRBJ1-2; as DNA is missing, the TRBD1 call by TCRdb cannot be tested. Germline V lookup: CDR1 SGHTA, CDR2 FQGTGA. This CDR3 is 15 amino acids long. CDR3 sequence reads: CASSPDRGFNYGYTF.

The V gene is TRBV20-1, the J gene TRBJ2-7; with no DNA, the TCRdb D assignment of TRBD1 cannot be verified. CDR3 length: 13 amino acids. Germline lookup yields CDR1 DFQATT and CDR2 SNEGSKA (reference sequence). The CDR3 protein is CSAREGGRYEQYF.

The V call is TRBV2, the J call TRBJ2-3; checking the TCRdb D call of TRBD2 is not possible without DNA. Germline lookup yields CDR1 SNHLY and CDR2 FYNNEI. CDR3 length equals 14 residues. The CDR3 reads CASMRLAGTDTQYF.

The chain has TRBV10-3 and TRBJ2-6; the TRBD1 assignment by TCRdb is unverifiable without DNA. The CDR3 is made up of 16 amino acids. In germline, CDR1 is ENHRY, CDR2 SYGVKD. The CDR3 here is CAISEGPGQWANVLTF.

This chain joins TRBV14 and TRBJ1-3. This CDR3 is 12 amino acids long. CDR1 SGHDN and CDR2 FVKESK come from the germline V gene. The chain's CDR3 is CASSLGVNTIYF.

The J gene is TRBJ2-2, the V gene TRBV7-3; absent DNA, TCRdb's TRBD1 call cannot be checked. CDR3 length: 17 residues. Germline lookup yields CDR1 SGHTA and CDR2 FQGTGA. The CDR3 is CASSSLSGGKDTGELFF. Filled out from reference TRBV7-3 and TRBJ2-2, the complete variable domain reads GAGVSQTPSNKVTEKGKYVELRCDPISGHTALYWYRQSLGQGPEFLIYFQGTGAADDSGLPNDRFFAVRPEGSVSTLKIQRTERGDSAVYLCASSSLSGGKDTGELFFGEGSRLTVL.

CDR3 amino acids: CSAPSRATYNSPLHF. The rearrangement links TRBV20-1 to TRBJ1-6. This CDR3 has 15 amino acids. Germline lookup yields CDR1 DFQATT and CDR2 SNEGSKA (reference sequence).

This sequence joins TRBV12-3 or TRBV12-4 and TRBJ1-1; TCRdb's assignment of TRBD1 cannot be checked, as there is no DNA. This CDR3 has 14 residues. The CDR3 region is CASERTGARTEAFF.

The chain joins TRBV10-3 to TRBJ2-7; with no DNA, the TCRdb D assignment of TRBD1 cannot be verified. CDR1 and CDR2 from the germline V gene are ENHRY and SYGVKD. The CDR3 is made up of 13 amino acids. CDR3 in amino acids: CAIQPTASYEQYF.

This chain uses TRBV12-3 or TRBV12-4 with TRBJ2-1. CDR3 size: 16 residues. CDR3: CASSPSGRGSYNEQFF.

The chain's CDR3 is CASSYRESDNEQFF. The J gene is TRBJ2-1, the V gene TRBV5-1; TCRdb lists TRBD2, though no DNA is available to test this call. Germline V gene lookup returns CDR1 SGHRS and CDR2 YFSETQ. This CDR3 contains 14 residues.

The chain has TRBV24-1 and TRBJ2-1; the TCRdb call, TRBD2, lacks DNA for checking. CDR3 size: 16 residues. The V gene's germline CDR1 is KGHDR and CDR2 SFDVKD. The CDR3 protein is CATSDHSGTSYNEQFF.

The chain combines TRBV14 with TRBJ1-2. Germline lookup yields CDR1 SGHDN and CDR2 FVKESK. This CDR3 contains 14 residues. CDR3 amino acids: CASSQATLVSGYTF.

The chain is built from TRBV5-1 and TRBJ2-1; with no DNA, the TCRdb D assignment of TRBD1 cannot be verified. The CDR3 has 17 amino acids. Germline V gene lookup returns CDR1 SGHRS and CDR2 YFSETQ. CDR3 sequence reads: CASSRMTGGVSYNEQFF.

The V gene is TRBV11-2, the J gene TRBJ2-3. Germline assignment: CDR1 SGHAT and CDR2 FQNNGV. The CDR3 consists of 15 residues. CDR3 amino acids: CASSLSFPWIDTQYF.

The V and J genes are TRBV5-1 and TRBJ2-7; TCRdb proposes TRBD1, but this gene call is untestable without DNA. This CDR3 is built from 14 residues. The germline V gene has CDR1 SGHRS and CDR2 YFSETQ. The CDR3 loop is CASSLGYRVYEQYF.

This chain uses TRBV4-2 with TRBJ1-1. Germline V CDR1 and CDR2: LGHNA, YNFKEQ. The CDR3 is 15 residues long. The CDR3 sequence: CASSQDLVRNTEAFF.

The chain employs TRBV7-6 and TRBJ2-3. Germline assignment: CDR1 SGHVS and CDR2 FNYEAQ. This CDR3 is built from 14 residues. The CDR3 loop is CASSLTGLADTQYF. The full variable domain, rest sourced from reference TRBV7-6 and TRBJ2-3, is GAGVSQSPRYKVTKRGQDVALRCDPISGHVSLYWYRQALGQGPEFLTYFNYEAQQDKSGLPNDRFSAERPEGSISTLTIQRTEQRDSAMYRCASSLTGLADTQYFGPGTRLTVL.

The chain uses TRBV12-3 or TRBV12-4 and TRBJ2-7; TCRdb calls TRBD1, which cannot be checked without DNA. The CDR3 spans 14 residues. CDR3 region: CASSWTGVGYEQYF.

The rearrangement joins TRBV12-3 or TRBV12-4 to TRBJ1-2. This CDR3 region has 13 residues. The CDR3: CASSHDTNYGYTF.

The chain links TRBV5-1 to TRBJ2-7. Germline V gives CDR1 SGHRS, CDR2 YFSETQ. This CDR3 has 11 amino acids. This chain's CDR3 is CASSLHDEQYF.

The rearrangement joins TRBV30 to TRBJ2-1. The CDR3 contains 11 residues. Germline-derived CDR1 and CDR2 are GTSNPN and SVGIG (reference sequence). This CDR3 reads CAWTPLNEQFF.

CDR3 protein: CASSLLAPFYNEQFF. The rearrangement joins TRBV5-5 to TRBJ2-1; the TCRdb D gene call, TRBD2, has no DNA to confirm it. The germline CDR1 and CDR2 sequences are SGHKS and YYEKEE (reference sequence). CDR3 length equals 15 residues.

This sequence joins TRBV10-3 and TRBJ1-6; TCRdb names TRBD1, which stays unverified in the absence of DNA. The germline CDR1 and CDR2 sequences are ENHRY and SYGVKD. The CDR3 sequence is 12 residues long. CDR3 loop: CAAGQGNSPLHF.